This TCR beta chain was profiled in a study of blood T cell repertoires in COVID-19. About the study: Collection of acute and convalescent COVID-19 samples took place in the United States, Italy and Spain. T cells, B-cell-depleted T cells, or PBMCs supplied cDNA or gDNA.

V was cut by 0 bases and J by 0 bases, with 10 bases left in between. There are 16 residues in the CDR3. Per germline, CDR1 MGHRA and CDR2 YSYEKL. Authors' processing steps: Amplification of reference gene primers was used by the study to estimate nucleated cell counts. The repertoire was sequenced with immunoSEQ multiplex PCR; TCRdb's copy has only in-frame clones and lacks some. V and J calls and clone size are those listed in that table; D and trimming were worked out from the DNA. The sample yields about 150,000 clones, approximately 80% seen once. The sample comprised PBMCs or T cells enriched from blood (not recorded which). The rearrangement uses TRBV4-1 and TRBJ2-3; D is possibly TRBD2 (7 bases). This receptor was taken from a woman aged 40-49 years who had recovered from COVID-19. CDR3 protein: CASSQDRGGSTDTQYF. CDR3 coding DNA: TGCGCCAGCAGCCAAGATAGGGGGGGAAGCACAGATACGCAGTATTTT.